This TCR beta chain came from a study of shared clonotypes between healthy human individuals. Looking at the study overall: Each donor had three CD4 naive, three CD4 memory, two CD8 naive and one CD8 memory plate. Whole-study findings and limits: Non-shared clonotypes showed lower generation probabilities than clonotypes common to all four donors.

Template for every sorted-subset replicate PCR totaled about 0.2 ug DNA, about 30,000 T cell genomes. Assay: immunoSEQ multiplex PCR; the TCRdb copy retains only in-frame clones and omits some. The sample consists of roughly 2.2 million clones, less than 95% of them appearing once. A note on this clone: What it recognizes is unknown.

Researchers partitioned CD4+ cells into CD45RA+ naive and CD45RA-negative memory subsets. Germline CDR1 MDHEN, CDR2 SYDVKM. V lost 8 bases and J 7 bases, leaving 15 bases between the germline ends. The CDR3 covers 12 residues. This sequence joins TRBV28 and TRBJ2-7; the D is unclear. The TCR originated in a man in his late teens or twenties in good health. Some clones in this sample may be carry-over from other donors' samples. Sequencing used naive CD4+ T cells from PBMCs. Sample subset: CD45RA+ positively selected. The CDR3 nucleotides are TGTGCCAGCTGCTCGGTCCTTGGGGAGCAGTACTTC. Translating gives CASCSVLGEQYF.